This TCR beta chain appears in the sequencing data of a study of CD8+ T cells in alopecia areata. Study at large: Patients in the treated group were given tofacitinib by mouth, 5 to 10 mg twice a day.

Treatment noted: oral pan-JAK inhibitor, 5-10 mg twice daily. RNA was isolated and reverse transcribed to cDNA, the sequencing template. Clones were sequenced by immunoSEQ multiplex PCR, and TCRdb holds only the in-frame ones, with some missing. The table includes some 190,000 clones, more than 55% detected once. The origin of this receptor is a human donor with alopecia areata. Sequencing used CD4+ T cells sorted from blood, obtained between weeks 43 and 45, from a patient treated with tofacitinib.

The CDR3 sequence is CASSIGSIQETQYF. As DNA, the CDR3 is TGTGCCAGTAGTATAGGATCCATACAAGAGACCCAGTACTTC. This sequence joins TRBV19 and TRBJ2-5; D not certain. The length of the CDR3 is 14 residues. Germline V gene lookup returns CDR1 LNHDA and CDR2 SQIVND (reference sequence). The ends were cut back, 1 base at V and 2 bases at J, with 8 bases in the middle.